The 9 T cell receptor beta chains presented below share a single source sample, sequenced in a study of cytomegalovirus exposure and HLA in healthy donors. PCR amplification relied on 60 Vbeta primers (plus 13 Jbeta primers). Method: immunoSEQ multiplex PCR; TCRdb's copy keeps in-frame clones and lacks some. This sample yields some 170,000 clones, of which around four fifths are seen a single time; roughly a tenth belongs to the top ten. Input material: PBMCs. The origin of the receptors is a middle-aged man in good health and CMV-seropositive.

This clone was detected once. The genes are TRBV4-3 and TRBJ1-2; a weak D match, TRBD1 (6 bases). CDR1 is LGHNA, CDR2 YSLEER, per germline. V lost 0 bases and J 3 bases, leaving 11 bases between the germline ends. The length of the CDR3 is 15 residues. The CDR3 DNA reads TGCGCCAGCAGCCAAGATCCGGGGGGCGACTATGGCTACACCTTC. Translating gives CASSQDPGGDYGYTF.

The count of this clone is one. The chain joins TRBV21-1 to TRBJ2-7; TRBD1 reflects the table's D call only, with no check against the DNA. TRBV21-1 represents a pseudogene. This CDR3 region has 16 residues. The CDR3 loop is CASSKKGIRGHYEQYF. Written as DNA, the CDR3 is TGTGCCAGCAGCAAAAAAGGGATCAGGGGGCACTACGAGCAGTACTTC.

The chain carries TRBV5-8 and TRBJ1-1; TRBD1 aligns across 11 bases. CDR3 size: 13 residues. Per germline, CDR1 SGHTS and CDR2 YDEGEE. The junction had 8 bases not matched to a gene; V was cut back by 4 bases and J by 12 bases. CDR3 amino acids: CASSGGQGVRTFF. Written as DNA, the CDR3 is TGTGCCAGCAGCGGGGGACAGGGGGTGAGAACTTTCTTT. Drawing the rest from reference TRBV5-8 and TRBJ1-1, the complete variable domain is EAGVTQSPTHLIKTRGQQATLRCSPISGHTSVYWYQQALGLGLQFLLWYDEGEERNRGNFPPRFSGRQFPNYSSELNVNALELEDSALYLCASSGGQGVRTFFGQGTRLTVV.

The chain uses TRBV28 and TRBJ1-6; TRBD1 agrees at 8 bases. CDR1 MDHEN and CDR2 SYDVKM come from the germline V gene. The trim removed 2 bases at V and 11 bases at J, leaving 11 bases unmatched. The CDR3 runs 16 residues. Here the CDR3 DNA reads TGTGCCAGCAGTTTACCGAGAGGACAGGGAGGTCCACCCCTCCACTTT. This gives the protein CASSLPRGQGGPPLHF.

The rearrangement uses TRBV4-3 and TRBJ2-5; 7 nucleotides align to TRBD2. CDR1 is LGHNA, CDR2 YSLEER, per germline. Unmatched junction bases numbered 8, after V lost 0 bases and J lost 4 bases. The CDR3 runs 16 residues. The CDR3 bases are TGCGCCAGCAGCCAAGATCAAATTAGCGGGCGAGAGACCCAGTACTTC. This gives the protein CASSQDQISGRETQYF.

The chain couples TRBV28 to TRBJ2-5; the match to TRBD2 covers 8 bases. This CDR3 contains 14 residues. The germline CDR1 and CDR2 sequences are MDHEN and SYDVKM. V shed 5 bases, J shed 2 bases, and the junction held 4 bases outside the gene matches. The CDR3 here is CASSPPGGQETQYF. CDR3 in DNA: TGTGCCAGCAGTCCGCCGGGAGGGCAAGAGACCCAGTACTTC. The variable domain in full, completed from reference TRBV28 and TRBJ2-5, reads DVKVTQSSRYLVKRTGEKVFLECVQDMDHENMFWYRQDPGLGLRLIYFSYDVKMKEKGDIPEGYSVSREKKERFSLILESASTNQTSMYLCASSPPGGQETQYFGPGTRLLVL.

The chain recombines TRBV7-2 with TRBJ2-3; TRBD2 matches at 12 bases. Germline lookup yields CDR1 SGHTA and CDR2 FQGNSA. With V trimmed by 5 bases and J by 2 bases, 2 bases remained unmatched. This CDR3 spans 15 amino acids. The CDR3 DNA reads as TGTGCCAGCAGCCGGACTAGCGGGATCACAGATACGCAGTATTTT. It is translated as CASSRTSGITDTQYF.

The CDR3 protein is CASSPLTGRISYEQYF. The CDR3 DNA reads TGTGCCAGCAGCCCCCTGACAGGGAGGATATCCTACGAGCAGTACTTC. The rearrangement joins TRBV5-6 to TRBJ2-7, with D possibly matching TRBD1 (7 bases). With 4 bases removed from V and 1 base from J, the gap between germline ends came to 18 bases. The CDR3 has 16 amino acids. The V gene's germline CDR1 is SGHDT and CDR2 YYEEEE.

The gene calls are TRBV27 and TRBJ2-7; 10 bases are a match to TRBD1. V was pared by 2 bases and J by 4 bases, with 2 bases of the junction left unmatched. The CDR3 has 14 residues. Germline CDR1 and CDR2: MNHEY and SMNVEV (reference sequence). The CDR3 reads CASSLGDRGYEQYF. The CDR3, as DNA: TGTGCCAGCAGTTTAGGGGACAGGGGTTACGAGCAGTACTTC.